The 11 T cell receptor beta chains in this list originate from one sample, sequenced in a study of cytotoxic CD8 clonotypes in ibrutinib-treated CLL. TCRdb's table, derived via immunoSEQ multiplex PCR, lists solely in-frame clones and lacks some. The sample yields tens of thousands of clones, about 72% seen once. The specimen was PBMCs, collected after 12 months of ibrutinib treatment. Source of these receptors: a human donor with chronic lymphocytic leukemia.

This clone was detected only once. This rearrangement joins TRBV10-1 to TRBJ2-5; D gene unclear. Germline loops: CDR1 WNHNN, CDR2 SYGVQD (reference sequence). This CDR3 region has 11 residues. V lost 5 bases and J 6 bases, leaving 7 bases between the germline ends. The DNA of the CDR3 is TGCGCCAGCAGTCGAGACCAGACCCAGTACTTC. Amino acid sequence: CASSRDQTQYF.

The gene calls are TRBV30 and TRBJ1-2; 10 bases agree with TRBD1. V lost 2 bases to trimming and J lost 7 bases; unmatched junction nucleotides: 10. Germline V CDR1 and CDR2: GTSNPN, SVGIG (reference sequence). CDR3 length equals 15 residues. CDR3 loop: CAWSPGQGSLSGYTF. The CDR3 DNA sequence: TGTGCCTGGAGTCCGGGACAGGGGTCCTTAAGTGGCTACACCTTC.

This clone was recorded once. The V and J genes are TRBV30 and TRBJ1-5, with unresolved D. There are 15 residues in the CDR3. From germline, CDR1 is GTSNPN and CDR2 SVGIG (reference sequence). V was clipped by 2 bases and J by 0 bases, with 11 bases between them. The CDR3 DNA sequence: TGTGCCTGGAGTCCAACAAGGAGTAGCAATCAGCCCCAGCATTTT. This gives the protein CAWSPTRSSNQPQHF.

The sample holds one count of this clone. The gene calls are TRBV19 and TRBJ2-5, with 16 bases aligning to TRBD2. The CDR3 totals 18 residues. The germline gives CDR1 LNHDA, CDR2 SQIVND (reference sequence). V lost 5 bases, J lost 5 bases, and 11 bases stayed unmatched. CDR3 sequence (DNA): TGTGCCAGTAGTTCCCGGACAGGGACTAGCGGGAGGGGGGAGACCCAGTACTTC. This sequence encodes CASSSRTGTSGRGETQYF.

This clone is a singleton in its sample. The chain has TRBV25-1 and TRBJ2-7, with D perhaps TRBD1 or TRBD2 (5 bases each). This CDR3 is 16 amino acids long. With 4 bases removed from V and 4 bases from J, the gap between germline ends came to 20 bases. Per germline, CDR1 MGHDK and CDR2 SYGVNS. The CDR3 DNA sequence: TGTGCCAGCAGTGGGTCATGGGGACCTAGAATTTACGAGCAGTACTTC. It codes for CASSGSWGPRIYEQYF.

This clone is judged medium-sized. The chain couples TRBV10-2 to TRBJ2-1; possibly TRBD1 for D (6 bases). Germline values: CDR1 WSHSY, CDR2 SAAADI. The ends were cut back, 7 bases at V and 3 bases at J, with 7 bases in the middle. This CDR3 is 12 amino acids long. The CDR3 DNA is TGCGCCAGCATGGACAGCTACAATGAGCAGTTCTTC. Residues: CASMDSYNEQFF.

This rearrangement joins TRBV27 to TRBJ2-2, with 14 bases fitting TRBD2. The V segment lost 6 bases and the J segment 7 bases; nucleotides outside the gene matches: 4. CDR3 length: 15 amino acids. The germline CDR1 and CDR2 sequences are MNHEY and SMNVEV (reference sequence). The CDR3 protein is CASRPGTSGSGELFF. CDR3 sequence (DNA): TGTGCCAGCAGACCCGGGACTAGCGGGAGCGGGGAGCTGTTTTTT.

This chain connects TRBV4-1 to TRBJ2-7, with 11 bases matching TRBD2. CDR3 length equals 16 residues. Per the germline V gene, CDR1 is MGHRA and CDR2 is YSYEKL. J was trimmed by 2 bases and V by 0 bases; bases with no gene match: 3. This CDR3 reads CASSQELAGAPYEQYF. CDR3 bases: TGCGCCAGCAGCCAAGAACTAGCGGGAGCACCCTACGAGCAGTACTTC.

The sample holds one count of this clone. This rearrangement joins TRBV28 to TRBJ1-2; TRBD1 aligns across 7 bases. Trimming cost V 6 bases and J 0 bases; bases outside gene matches: 7. Germline-derived CDR1 and CDR2 are MDHEN and SYDVKM. This CDR3 has 15 residues. Here the CDR3 reads CASRQGTAANYGYTF. CDR3 bases: TGTGCCAGCAGACAGGGGACAGCAGCTAACTATGGCTACACCTTC.

This clone has a handful of counts. V usage is TRBV25-1 and J usage is TRBJ1-5, with a weak D call TRBD1 (6 bases). Germline V gene lookup returns CDR1 MGHDK and CDR2 SYGVNS. The ends were cut back, 1 base at V and 7 bases at J, with 11 bases in the middle. This CDR3 has 14 residues. The CDR3 DNA follows: TGTGCCAGCAGTGAATTGGGGGCGGGACAGCCCCAGCATTTT. Its protein is CASSELGAGQPQHF.

The chain recombines TRBV11-2 with TRBJ2-1; 7 nucleotides match TRBD2. The CDR3 extends over 15 amino acids. Germline CDR1 SGHAT, CDR2 FQNNGV. Germline trimming cut 5 bases from V and 2 bases from J; bases unmatched to any gene: 6. The chain's CDR3 is CASSPLAGAYNEQFF. CDR3 coding DNA: TGTGCCAGCAGCCCCCTTGCGGGGGCCTACAATGAGCAGTTCTTC.